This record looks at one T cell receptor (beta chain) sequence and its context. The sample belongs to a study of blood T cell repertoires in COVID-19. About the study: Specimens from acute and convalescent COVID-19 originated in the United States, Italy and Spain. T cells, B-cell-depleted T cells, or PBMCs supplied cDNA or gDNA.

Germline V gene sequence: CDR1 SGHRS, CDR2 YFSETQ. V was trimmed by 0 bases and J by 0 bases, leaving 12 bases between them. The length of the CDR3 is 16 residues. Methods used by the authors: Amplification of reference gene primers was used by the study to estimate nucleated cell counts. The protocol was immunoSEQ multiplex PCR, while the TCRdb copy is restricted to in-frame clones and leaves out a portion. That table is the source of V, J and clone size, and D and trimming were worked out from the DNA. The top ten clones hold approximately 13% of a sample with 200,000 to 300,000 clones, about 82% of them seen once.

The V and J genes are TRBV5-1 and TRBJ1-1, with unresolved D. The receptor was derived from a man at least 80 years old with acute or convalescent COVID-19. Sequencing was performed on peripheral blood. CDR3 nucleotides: TGCGCCAGCAGCTTGGACGGACTTAACATGAACACTGAAGCTTTCTTT. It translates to CASSLDGLNMNTEAFF.